This T cell receptor beta chain was captured by sequencing in a study of identical twins listed by TCRdb under 2016. Background on the whole study: To test whether fetal clonotypes persist, the study used deep sequencing on TCR alpha and beta repertoires from monozygotic twins, unrelated adults of various ages, and cord blood. To rule out contamination, replicate twin experiments were performed at different times with different library preparation protocols. Beyond this particular receptor, the publication reports: Abundant cord blood beta clonotypes had fewer insertions, young adult naive repertoires showed a similar but weaker trend, and memory repertoires showed no such trend. Compared with coincidental sharing between unrelated individuals, out-of-frame TCR alpha sequences shared between twins showed an excess of sequences with low generation probability. Recombination models systematically underestimated out-of-frame TCR alpha sharing in monozygotic twins but agreed with sharing between unrelated individuals. Zero-insertion analyses could be partly confounded by invariant T cells such as MAIT and iNKT, though diverse VJ usage argued against such confounding for most clonotypes. Because the same donors could not be followed over many years, the conclusions relied on cross-sectional statistical analysis. The excess sharing between twins in beta out-of-frame sequences was weaker because fewer shared sequences reduced the signal-to-noise ratio.

Library construction relied on 5' RACE. The instrument was an Illumina HiSeq 2000. A universal primer binding site was introduced by template switching, and a unique molecular identifier was present in the final cDNA, enabling accurate counting of TCR cDNA molecules. First-strand cDNA for TCR alpha and beta chains was synthesized from specific primers in the conserved constant-segment region. To control for contamination, each cDNA library was double barcoded with a SMART-Mk sample barcode plus Illumina barcodes. TruSeq adapter sequences, together with Illumina sample barcodes, were added in two successive PCR steps. The Illumina HiSeq platform was used with custom primers to sequence TCR alpha and beta cDNA libraries. Turning to the authors' computational methods: MiGEC was used to process raw reads and extract unique molecular identifiers, and MiXCR was used to find CDR3 positions. Recombination models were inferred per individual with the repgenHMM and IGoR tools using an EM algorithm. Shared clonotypes were analyzed with the tcR package in R, and sharing was normalized by the product of cloneset sizes. To study raw recombination free of thymic and clonal selection effects, out-of-frame nonproductive sequences were analyzed. The public reads were run again by TCRdb, first through fastp at Q25 and then through MiXCR, and only productive beta chains were kept. Rows with one shared CDR3 protein collapse into an entry with the most common genes and DNA. The V and J calls follow TCRdb's processing rather than the paper's. This sample lists more than 1.5 million distinct CDR3 sequences; less than 35% were detected once. Clones ranked in the top ten supply under 0.35% of the sample.

CDR1 and CDR2 (SGHAT, FQNNGV) derive from the germline V gene. V is clipped by 2 bases and J by 0 bases, and the sequence between their germline boundaries is 9 bases long. Spanning cysteine to phenylalanine, the CDR3 consists of 15 amino acids. Just CDR3 DNA is preserved here, 45 bases in frame from base 1. Every donor in the study was a healthy Caucasian. In the case of this clonotype: Its antigen is still unknown. No quality values exist for individual bases; no much larger clone is one base distant.

The chain is made from TRBV11-2 and TRBJ2-3; confidence is insufficient to name the D gene. The specimen was cord blood. The TCR comes from a newborn girl in good health. The CDR3 has the sequence CASSLLYTSTDTQYF. In nucleotide form, the sequence is TGTGCCAGCAGCTTACTATACACGAGCACAGATACGCAGTATTTT.